This TCR beta chain was sequenced for a study of blood T cells in healthy people across ages. For the second PCR, which ran for about 7 to 11 cycles, a sample-barcoded 5' primer and a J-beta primer mix were used. One entry per CDR3 protein, called by TCRdb with MiXCR from the 5' RACE reads. The data contain about 510,000 distinct CDR3 sequences, roughly a quarter of them singletons. Peripheral blood was drawn, approximately 9.5 milliliters per donor. Germline CDR1 is SNHLY and CDR2 is FYNNEI. CDR3 size: 13 residues. V lost 1 base to trimming and J lost 2 bases, with 4 bases between them. Study-wide results and caveats: The study found more naive CD4+ cells and higher diversity in long-lived than aged donors.

Comment on this clonotype: The antigen is unknown.

These data also featured in a second study, about T cells of mothers and their children. That report notes: The donors comprised a handful of children and their three healthy Caucasian mothers. The study found slightly higher but non-significant overlap in related versus unrelated mother-child pairs.

The receptor was isolated from a boy aged 2-15 years in good health. Material: blood. The rearrangement joins TRBV2 to TRBJ2-3, with D uncertain. CDR3 in DNA: TGTGCCAGCAGTGAAGAATACACAGATACGCAGTATTTT. Amino acid sequence: CASSEEYTDTQYF. Full variable domain (remainder filled in from reference TRBV2 and TRBJ2-3): EPEVTQTPSHQVTQMGQEVILRCVPISNHLYFYWYRQILGQKVEFLVSFYNNEISEKSEIFDDQFSVERPDGSNFTLKIRSTKLEDSAMYFCASSEEYTDTQYFGPGTRLTVL.